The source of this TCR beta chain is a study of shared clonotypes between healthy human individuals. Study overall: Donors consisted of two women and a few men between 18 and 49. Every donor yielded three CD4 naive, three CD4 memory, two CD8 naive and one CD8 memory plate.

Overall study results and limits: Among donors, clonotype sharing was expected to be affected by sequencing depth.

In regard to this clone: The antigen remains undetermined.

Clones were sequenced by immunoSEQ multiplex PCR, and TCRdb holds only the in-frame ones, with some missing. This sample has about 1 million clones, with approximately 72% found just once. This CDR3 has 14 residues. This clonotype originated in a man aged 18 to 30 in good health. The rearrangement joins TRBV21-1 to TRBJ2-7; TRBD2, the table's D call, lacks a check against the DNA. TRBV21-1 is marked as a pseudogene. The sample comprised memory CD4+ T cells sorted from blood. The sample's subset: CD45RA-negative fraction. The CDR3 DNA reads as TGTGCCAGCAGCAAATGGAGAGTCGGCTACGAGCAGTACTTC. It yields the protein CASSKWRVGYEQYF.